The 32 T cell receptor beta chains presented below share a single source sample, sequenced in a study of cytomegalovirus exposure and HLA in healthy donors. This PCR relied on a set of 60 Vbeta primers and 13 Jbeta primers. Produced via immunoSEQ multiplex PCR; TCRdb's table is partial and in-frame only. The data show just over 200,000 clones, 65% to 85% seen once. What was sequenced was PBMCs. These receptors originate from a man aged 50 or older in good health and CMV-seronegative.

The chain joins TRBV10-3 to TRBJ1-3; D is possibly TRBD1 (5 bases). The CDR3 length is 16 residues. Germline values: CDR1 ENHRY, CDR2 SYGVKD. The V and J ends lost 6 bases and 7 bases respectively, with 22 bases between them. The CDR3 loop reads CAIRTLAGPSSNTIYF. CDR3 DNA: TGTGCCATCAGAACTCTTGCGGGGCCGTCTTCCAACACCATATATTTT.

This rearrangement joins TRBV28 to TRBJ2-7; no definite D call. With 2 bases removed from V and 4 bases from J, the gap between germline ends came to 12 bases. Germline V gene lookup returns CDR1 MDHEN and CDR2 SYDVKM. The CDR3 sequence is 14 residues long. CDR3 amino acids: CASSLHGVDYEQYF. The DNA for the CDR3 is TGTGCCAGCAGTTTACACGGAGTTGATTACGAGCAGTACTTC.

This clone showed up just once. This chain uses TRBV30 with TRBJ2-6, with D possibly TRBD1 on 6 matching bases. Germline CDR1 is GTSNPN and CDR2 is SVGIG (reference sequence). Trimming cost V 0 bases and J 0 bases, with 12 bases left between them. The CDR3 contains 17 residues. The CDR3 DNA reads as TGTGCCTGGAGTGTTGGGGGCAGGAGCTCTGGGGCCAACGTCCTGACTTTC. Translating gives CAWSVGGRSSGANVLTF.

This clone turned up a few times. The chain has TRBV30 and TRBJ2-5; D possibly corresponds to TRBD1 (7 bases). The length of the CDR3 is 13 residues. With 2 bases removed from V and 7 bases from J, the gap between germline ends came to 14 bases. Germline CDR1 and CDR2: GTSNPN and SVGIG (reference sequence). CDR3 DNA: TGTGCCTGGAGTATAGGAGGGGGCGCGACCCAGTACTTC. Its translation: CAWSIGGGATQYF.

This CDR3 is CASRGQGVGETQYF. The CDR3, as DNA: TGTGCCAGCAGGGGTCAGGGGGTGGGGGAGACCCAGTACTTC. V usage is TRBV27 and J usage is TRBJ2-5; TRBD1 matches 7 bases. Trimming took 6 bases from V and 5 from J; bases not matched to a gene: 9. The germline V gene encodes CDR1 MNHEY and CDR2 SMNVEV (reference sequence). The CDR3 runs 14 residues.

The chain combines TRBV6-1 with TRBJ1-2; tentative D call: TRBD1 (5 bases). The CDR3 has 15 amino acids. In germline, CDR1 is MNHNS, CDR2 SASEGT. V was trimmed by 2 bases and J by 0 bases, leaving 10 bases between them. The CDR3 loop reads CASSERQGSNYGYTF. CDR3 in DNA: TGTGCCAGCAGTGAAAGGCAGGGATCTAACTATGGCTACACCTTC.

In its sample, this clone was seen once. The rearrangement joins TRBV28 to TRBJ2-7; 8 bases are a match to TRBD2. Trimming at V came to 5 bases and at J to 7 bases, leaving 7 bases not matched to a gene. The CDR3 totals 13 residues. Germline lookup yields CDR1 MDHEN and CDR2 SYDVKM. The CDR3 coding sequence is TGTGCCAGCAGTCCGGGACTAGTTCGGGAGCAGTACTTC. Translation gives CASSPGLVREQYF.

A single count supports this clone. This sequence joins TRBV11-2 and TRBJ2-3; TRBD2 matches 12 bases. This CDR3 region has 19 residues. Germline V CDR1 and CDR2: SGHAT, FQNNGV. V was clipped by 0 bases and J by 0 bases; unmatched bases: 7. The CDR3 bases are TGTGCCAGCAGCTTAGATGGGACTAGCGGGTCCTCTAGCACAGATACGCAGTATTTT. Its translation is CASSLDGTSGSSSTDTQYF.

CDR3: CASGGGDRGYTF. The CDR3 DNA reads as TGTGCCAGCGGTGGAGGGGACAGGGGCTACACCTTC. The chain carries TRBV6-4 and TRBJ1-2, with 8 bases matching TRBD1. V shed 8 bases and J 8 bases; nucleotides not matched to a gene: 7. This CDR3 comprises 12 residues. Germline loops: CDR1 MRHNA, CDR2 SNTAGT.

The V gene is TRBV11-2, the J gene TRBJ2-1; the match to TRBD2 covers 7 bases. The length of the CDR3 is 18 residues. CDR1 and CDR2 (germline): SGHAT, FQNNGV. With V trimmed by 1 base and J by 0 bases, 9 bases remained unmatched. CDR3 amino acids: CASSLVPPSGSSYNEQFF. In DNA, the CDR3 is TGTGCCAGCAGCTTAGTCCCTCCTAGCGGCAGCTCCTACAATGAGCAGTTCTTC.

The chain employs TRBV19 and TRBJ2-5; TRBD2 agrees at 12 bases. The V and J ends lost 3 bases and 5 bases, in that order; junction bases with no gene match: 1. Germline-derived CDR1 and CDR2 are LNHDA and SQIVND (reference sequence). The CDR3 length is 14 residues. CDR3 in DNA: TGTGCCAGTAGTATGCTAGCGGGAGGGGAGACCCAGTACTTC. It yields the protein CASSMLAGGETQYF.

This chain links TRBV4-3 with TRBJ1-1; TRBD1 is a possible D gene (5 bases). Germline CDR1 reads LGHNA; CDR2 reads YSLEER. CDR3 size: 14 residues. The germline V and J ends were trimmed by 8 bases and 6 bases, with 19 bases remaining between them. CDR3 sequence reads: CASGEAGGFSEAFF. For the CDR3, the DNA is TGCGCCAGCGGAGAAGCCGGGGGGTTCTCTGAAGCTTTCTTT.

The chain combines TRBV30 with TRBJ2-3; no firm D call. Trimming shortened V by 0 bases and J by 5 bases, and 3 bases separated the two germline ends. This CDR3 contains 11 residues. Germline V gives CDR1 GTSNPN, CDR2 SVGIG (reference sequence). CDR3 amino acids: CAWSVGDTQYF. The CDR3 DNA is TGTGCCTGGAGTGTCGGAGATACGCAGTATTTT.

In DNA form, the CDR3 reads TGTGCCAGTAGTTATCCGACAGGGTTGACTGAAGCTTTCTTT. Translated, it gives CASSYPTGLTEAFF. This chain links TRBV19 with TRBJ1-1, with 7 bases aligning to TRBD1. The CDR3 spans 14 residues. The germline V gene encodes CDR1 LNHDA and CDR2 SQIVND (reference sequence). Trimming removed 5 bases from V and 5 bases from J; junction bases left unmatched: 8.

The chain has TRBV6-5 and TRBJ1-2; tentatively, D is TRBD1 (5 bases). The V and J ends lost 7 bases and 4 bases respectively, with 19 bases between them. Germline V CDR1 and CDR2: MNHEY, SVGAGI. The CDR3 is made up of 15 amino acids. For the CDR3, the DNA is TGTGCCAGCACTCAAGGGTGGCAGGGCCTCTATGGCTACACCTTC. This sequence encodes CASTQGWQGLYGYTF.

V and J are TRBV5-4 and TRBJ1-1; D gene uncertain. Between the trimmed V and J ends, which lost 2 bases and 8 bases, there was a span of 7 bases. The CDR3 is 11 amino acids. Germline CDR1 is SGHNT and CDR2 is YYREEE (reference sequence). DNA for the CDR3: TGTGCCAGCAGCTTCGGGGTCGAAGCTTTCTTT. Its protein product is CASSFGVEAFF.

Only a few counts were recorded for this clone. The chain uses TRBV6-1 and TRBJ1-1; no reliable D call. The V gene's germline CDR1 is MNHNS and CDR2 SASEGT. The CDR3 totals 13 residues. The V gene lost 4 bases and the J gene lost 0 bases, with 6 bases spanning the gap. In DNA form, the CDR3 reads TGTGCCAGCAGTGTAGTCATGAACACTGAAGCTTTCTTT. Translation: CASSVVMNTEAFF.

Notes on this clone: The junction does not match germline at one end; this may be a read error. The rearrangement uses TRBV2 and TRBJ2-1, with 9 bases that match TRBD2. The length of the CDR3 is 12 residues. The germline gives CDR1 SNHLY, CDR2 FYNNEI. The CDR3 DNA sequence: TGTGCCGGCAGTGAAGCGCGGGAGGGGCAGTTCTTC. Translation: CAGSEAREGQFF.

The J gene is TRBJ2-7, the V gene TRBV7-8; 8 bases match TRBD1. The CDR3 runs 15 residues. J gave up 3 bases and V 4 bases, and 8 bases lay outside the gene matches. Germline assignment: CDR1 SGHVS and CDR2 FQNEAQ. The CDR3 bases are TGTGCCAGCAGCTCCAGGGACAGGACTGTCTACGAGCAGTACTTC. Amino acid sequence: CASSSRDRTVYEQYF.

A single count supports this clone. This chain uses TRBV7-7 with TRBJ2-3; the match to TRBD2 covers 10 bases. The CDR3 is made up of 16 amino acids. From germline, CDR1 is SSHAT and CDR2 FNYEAQ (reference sequence). After removal of 1 base from V and 4 bases from J, the junction contained 5 bases not matched to a gene. The DNA of the CDR3 is TGTGCCAGCAGCTTAGGAAGCGGGAGGGAGTCAGATACGCAGTATTTT. Translation gives CASSLGSGRESDTQYF.

This clone has only a few counts. V is TRBV10-3 and J is TRBJ2-5; 7 bases agree with TRBD1. Matching the DNA end better, TRBJ2-7 makes the J call doubtful. CDR3 length: 12 residues. Germline assignment: CDR1 ENHRY and CDR2 SYGVKD. This CDR3 is CAISGQGYEQYF. CDR3 coding DNA: TGTGCCATCAGTGGACAGGGCTACGAGCAGTACTTC.

This clone was seen a single time. The rearrangement links TRBV7-9 to TRBJ2-7, with 9 positions matching TRBD1. This CDR3 spans 15 amino acids. In germline, CDR1 is SEHNR, CDR2 FQNEAQ (reference sequence). V was clipped by 3 bases and J by 1 base; unmatched bases: 4. CDR3 in DNA: TGTGCCAGCAGCTTTTCGACAGGGGGTTCCTACGAGCAGTACTTC. Encoded protein: CASSFSTGGSYEQYF.

This clone was found a few times. This chain connects TRBV7-9 to TRBJ2-7; D is unresolved. V gave up 2 bases and J gave up 2 bases, with 4 bases separating them. This CDR3 is built from 12 residues. CDR1 is SEHNR, CDR2 FQNEAQ, per germline (reference sequence). The CDR3 region is CASSLQTYEQYF. As DNA, the CDR3 is TGTGCCAGCAGCTTACAGACCTACGAGCAGTACTTC.

The table lists this clone with a few counts. The chain links TRBV2 to TRBJ1-5, with D maybe TRBD1 (5 bases). The CDR3 is 14 residues long. The V and J ends lost 6 bases and 4 bases respectively, with 13 bases between them. Germline V gene lookup returns CDR1 SNHLY and CDR2 FYNNEI. DNA of the CDR3: TGTGCCAGCAGCGGGGGGTGGGGGAATCAGCCCCAGCATTTT. Translated: CASSGGWGNQPQHF. Supplemented by reference TRBV2 and TRBJ1-5, the full variable domain reads EPEVTQTPSHQVTQMGQEVILRCVPISNHLYFYWYRQILGQKVEFLVSFYNNEISEKSEIFDDQFSVERPDGSNFTLKIRSTKLEDSAMYFCASSGGWGNQPQHFGDGTRLSIL.

The chain uses TRBV5-1 and TRBJ2-1; D is perhaps TRBD1 (5 bases). Trimming left V 1 base short and J 4 bases short, with 12 bases between. The CDR3 is made up of 15 amino acids. The germline CDR1 and CDR2 sequences are SGHRS and YFSETQ. The CDR3 loop reads CASSLRIGVYNEQFF. CDR3 in DNA: TGCGCCAGCAGCTTGAGGATAGGGGTATACAATGAGCAGTTCTTC.

The rearrangement links TRBV6-5 to TRBJ1-5, with 8 nucleotides matching TRBD1. The V gene's germline CDR1 is MNHEY and CDR2 SVGAGI. Losses at the gene ends were 6 bases for V and 4 bases for J; bases not matched to a gene: 2. The CDR3 extends over 13 amino acids. The CDR3 DNA reads as TGTGCCAGCAGAAGACAGGGGAATCAGCCCCAGCATTTT. Translating gives CASRRQGNQPQHF.

This clone showed up just once. V is TRBV9 and J is TRBJ2-5; possible D gene TRBD1, 5 bases. V dropped 0 bases and J dropped 5 bases, with 14 bases sitting between them. CDR1 SGDLS and CDR2 YYNGEE come from the germline V gene. CDR3 length: 15 amino acids. In nucleotides, the CDR3 is TGTGCCAGCAGCGTAGGGGAACAGGTCTTCGAGACCCAGTACTTC. Amino acids: CASSVGEQVFETQYF.

This clone was seen a single time. The chain combines TRBV7-9 with TRBJ2-7; TRBD2 aligns across 10 bases. The V gene's germline CDR1 is SEHNR and CDR2 FQNEAQ (reference sequence). Trimming took 6 bases from V and 1 from J; bases not matched to a gene: 9. This CDR3 region has 16 residues. This CDR3 is CASSYYSGRTSYEQYF. CDR3 nucleotide sequence: TGTGCCAGCAGTTACTATAGCGGGAGGACTTCCTACGAGCAGTACTTC.

The chain recombines TRBV28 with TRBJ1-2; unclear D gene. The CDR3 consists of 17 residues. From germline, CDR1 is MDHEN and CDR2 SYDVKM. V was cut by 7 bases and J by 4 bases, with 25 bases left in between. The CDR3 loop is CASINGGLAPSRYGYTF. DNA for the CDR3: TGTGCCAGCATCAACGGAGGGCTGGCACCTTCTCGCTATGGCTACACCTTC.

The chain recombines TRBV10-2 with TRBJ2-2, with TRBD2 matching over 11 bases. The germline V gene has CDR1 WSHSY and CDR2 SAAADI. J was trimmed by 5 bases and V by 5 bases; bases with no gene match: 7. The CDR3 spans 16 residues. CDR3 loop: CASSSTSGSYTGELFF. The CDR3 region has the DNA TGCGCCAGCAGTAGTACTAGCGGGAGCTATACCGGGGAGCTGTTTTTT.

V and J are TRBV19 and TRBJ1-5; D is possibly TRBD1 (6 bases). Trimming took 4 bases from V and 7 from J, leaving 23 bases between them. CDR1 LNHDA and CDR2 SQIVND come from the germline V gene (reference sequence). The CDR3 runs 17 residues. CDR3 nucleotide sequence: TGTGCCAGTAGTACTCCCTCCTCTCACAGGGAAGGCCAGCCCCAGCATTTT. This codes for CASSTPSSHREGQPQHF.

This clone showed up just once. CDR3 coding DNA: TGTGCCTGGAGGGGACAGGGCGGCACCGGGGAGCTGTTTTTT. Encoded protein: CAWRGQGGTGELFF. The V call is TRBV30, the J call TRBJ2-2; 9 bases agree with TRBD1. With V trimmed by 3 bases and J by 4 bases, 3 bases remained unmatched. The CDR3 runs to 14 residues. The germline gives CDR1 GTSNPN, CDR2 SVGIG (reference sequence). Drawing the rest from reference TRBV30 and TRBJ2-2, the complete variable domain is SQTIHQWPATLVQPVGSPLSLECTVEGTSNPNLYWYRQAAGRGLQLLFYSVGIGQISSEVPQNLSASRPQDRQFILSSKKLLLSDSGFYLCAWRGQGGTGELFFGEGSRLTVL.